This T cell receptor beta chain was obtained from a study of PD-1 blockade in mismatch repair-deficient tumors (dated by TCRdb to about 2017). About the full investigation: Between September 2013 and 2016, the trial enrolled roughly 86 consecutive patients with 12 types of mismatch repair-deficient cancer, all of whom had received prior treatment and were progressing. Tumor-associated T cell clones were tracked in the peripheral blood of patients responding to PD-1 blockade by deep sequencing of TCR CDR3 regions. Study-wide findings and limitations: After pembrolizumab, tumor-resident clones, which were often undetectable in blood before treatment, expanded rapidly and then contracted, generally ahead of radiologic responses.

Mismatch repair deficiency in every enrolled patient was established by polymerase chain reaction or immunohistochemistry. A few patients who responded to pembrolizumab therapy underwent TCR sequencing. The phase II trial prospectively tested pembrolizumab PD-1 blockade in advanced mismatch repair-deficient cancers regardless of tissue of origin. Serial peripheral blood T cell samples were collected before and at multiple times after starting PD-1 blockade. Blood sampling times were expressed in weeks after the first pembrolizumab dose. Looking up the germline V gene (reference sequence) yields CDR1 MNHEY and CDR2 SMNVEV. V and J are truncated by 5 bases and 2 bases respectively, leaving an intervening sequence of 17 bases. The CDR3, from cysteine to phenylalanine, totals 16 residues. Here the CDR3 DNA is all that survives: 48 bases in frame from base 1. Library preparation employed the immunoSEQ multiplex PCR assay. TCRdb provides this immuneACCESS table in a form limited to in-frame rearrangements. Some clones are lacking; in checked studies, under half of them reflect an unresolved V gene, and why the rest are absent is not known. Across this sample there are roughly 130,000 clones, with 88% seen only once. Approximately 10% of the sample comes from the top ten.

Concerning this clone itself: Its antigen is not yet known. Base qualities are missing; no much larger clone stands one base away.

Sequenced here: peripheral blood, sampled 70 to 72 weeks after starting pembrolizumab. Recombination joined TRBV27 with TRBJ2-3, with the D gene not confidently named. This receptor was identified in an adult with mismatch repair-deficient cancer. The DNA sequence is as follows: TGTGCCAGCAGTAAAAATTACGGGCCATTCACAGATACGCAGTATTTT. Translated, it gives CASSKNYGPFTDTQYF.